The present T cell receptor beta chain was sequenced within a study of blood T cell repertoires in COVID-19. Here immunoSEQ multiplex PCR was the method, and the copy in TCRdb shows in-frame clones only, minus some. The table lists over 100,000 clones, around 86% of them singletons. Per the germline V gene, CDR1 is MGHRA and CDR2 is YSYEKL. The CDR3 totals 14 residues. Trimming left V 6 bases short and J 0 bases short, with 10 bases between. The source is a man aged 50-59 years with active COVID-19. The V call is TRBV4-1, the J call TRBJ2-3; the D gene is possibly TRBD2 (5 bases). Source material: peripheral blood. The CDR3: CASRLGLSTDTQYF. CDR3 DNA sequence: TGCGCCAGCAGACTAGGACTTAGCACAGATACGCAGTATTTT.